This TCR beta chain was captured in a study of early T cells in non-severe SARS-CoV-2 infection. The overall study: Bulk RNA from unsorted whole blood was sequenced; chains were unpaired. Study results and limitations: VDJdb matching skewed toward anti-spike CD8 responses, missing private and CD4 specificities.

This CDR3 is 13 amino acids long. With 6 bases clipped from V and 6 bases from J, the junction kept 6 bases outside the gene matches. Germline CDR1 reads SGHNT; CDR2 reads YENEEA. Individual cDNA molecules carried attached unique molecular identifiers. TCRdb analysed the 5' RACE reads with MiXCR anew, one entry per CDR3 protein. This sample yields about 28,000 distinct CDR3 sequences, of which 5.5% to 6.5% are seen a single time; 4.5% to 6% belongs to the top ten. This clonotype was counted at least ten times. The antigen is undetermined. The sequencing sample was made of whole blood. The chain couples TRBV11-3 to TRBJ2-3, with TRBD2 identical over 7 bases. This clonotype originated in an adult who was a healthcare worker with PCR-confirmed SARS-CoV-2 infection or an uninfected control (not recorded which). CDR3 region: CASRRSGVDTQYF. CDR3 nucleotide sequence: TGTGCCAGCAGACGGAGCGGGGTGGATACGCAGTATTTT. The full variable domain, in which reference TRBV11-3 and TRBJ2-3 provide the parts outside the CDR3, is EAGVVQSPRYKIIEKKQPVAFWCNPISGHNTLYWYLQNLGQGPELLIRYENEEAVDDSQLPKDRFSAERLKGVDSTLKIQPAELGDSAVYLCASRRSGVDTQYFGPGTRLTVL.